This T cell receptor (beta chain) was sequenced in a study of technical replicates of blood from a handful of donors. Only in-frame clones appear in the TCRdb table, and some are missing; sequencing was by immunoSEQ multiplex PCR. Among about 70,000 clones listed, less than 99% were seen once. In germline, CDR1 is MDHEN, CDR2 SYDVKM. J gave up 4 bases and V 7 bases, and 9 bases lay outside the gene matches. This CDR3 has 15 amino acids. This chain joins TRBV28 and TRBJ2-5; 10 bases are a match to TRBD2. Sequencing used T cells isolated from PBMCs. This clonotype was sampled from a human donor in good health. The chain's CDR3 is CASNPSGGKGETQYF. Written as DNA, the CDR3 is TGTGCCAGCAACCCTAGCGGGGGAAAGGGAGAGACCCAGTACTTC.